The 32 T cell receptor beta chains below all came from one sample that was sequenced in a study of T-cell memory formation after mild COVID-19. TCRdb itself ran the 5' RACE reads through MiXCR, one entry per CDR3 protein. The repertoire includes 380,000 or so distinct CDR3 sequences, under 15% of them detected once, and roughly a fifth sits in the top ten. The sequenced sample was PBMCs or a T cell subset sorted from them (not recorded which). The receptors were gathered from a man younger than 35 who had mild COVID-19 (a few samples of this study predate the infection). Cell type and time point are not known.

Many counts were recorded for this clonotype. This rearrangement joins TRBV10-3 to TRBJ2-3; D is undetermined. The CDR3 has 15 residues. Germline CDR1 reads ENHRY; CDR2 reads SYGVKD. Between the trimmed V and J ends, which lost 3 bases and 6 bases, there was a span of 16 bases. The CDR3 spells CAISDSSQKSDTQYF. DNA for the CDR3: TGTGCCATCAGTGATTCTAGTCAAAAATCGGATACGCAGTATTTT.

Many counts were recorded for this clonotype. J is TRBJ2-1 and V is TRBV10-3; possibly TRBD1 for D (6 bases). Germline CDR1 and CDR2: ENHRY and SYGVKD. V was shortened by 2 bases and J by 0 bases, with 11 bases between the two germline ends. The CDR3 has 16 residues. CDR3 sequence (DNA): TGTGCCATCAGTGAGGGACAGACAAGCTCCTACAATGAGCAGTTCTTC. Residues: CAISEGQTSSYNEQFF.

This chain connects TRBV27 to TRBJ2-7, with TRBD2 matching 8 bases. With 3 bases clipped from V and 3 bases from J, the junction kept 7 bases outside the gene matches. The CDR3 is 15 amino acids. Germline loops: CDR1 MNHEY, CDR2 SMNVEV (reference sequence). The CDR3 sequence: CASSFQAGEFYEQYF. CDR3 nucleotides: TGTGCCAGCAGTTTCCAAGCGGGGGAGTTCTACGAGCAGTACTTC.

This clonotype was counted only a few times. This chain uses TRBV14 with TRBJ2-7; D not resolved. This CDR3 region has 14 residues. In germline, CDR1 is SGHDN, CDR2 FVKESK. The V and J ends lost 1 base and 4 bases respectively, with 11 bases between them. The CDR3 sequence is CASSQAVRRYEQYF. The CDR3, as DNA: TGTGCCAGCAGCCAAGCCGTCAGAAGATACGAGCAGTACTTC.

The chain has TRBV20-1 and TRBJ1-6; tentatively, D is TRBD1 (6 bases). V was clipped by 3 bases and J by 6 bases, with 15 bases between them. CDR3 length equals 15 residues. Germline V gene lookup returns CDR1 DFQATT and CDR2 SNEGSKA (reference sequence). CDR3 DNA sequence: TGCAGTGCTAGGGCTCCGGGACACTCTAATTCACCCCTCCACTTT. This encodes CSARAPGHSNSPLHF.

This chain links TRBV6-2 or TRBV6-3 with TRBJ1-5; 7 nucleotides line up with TRBD1. V lost 2 bases, J lost 2 bases, and 18 bases stayed unmatched. The CDR3 runs 20 residues. From germline, CDR1 is MNHEY and CDR2 SVGEGT. The DNA of the CDR3 is TGTGCCAGCAGTTACGGTGGTAGGGGACAGACGATCGGGGGCAATCAGCCCCAGCATTTT. Translation: CASSYGGRGQTIGGNQPQHF.

This clonotype was seen a handful of times. The J gene is TRBJ1-1, the V gene TRBV18; 8 bases fit TRBD1. The V gene's germline CDR1 is KGHSH and CDR2 LQKENI. The CDR3 length is 15 residues. The junction had 10 bases not matched to a gene; V was cut back by 6 bases and J by 4 bases. CDR3 coding DNA: TGTGCCAGCTCTCCGTTCAGGGGGCGCGGCACTGAAGCTTTCTTT. This sequence encodes CASSPFRGRGTEAFF.

CDR3 region: CSATLGRDEQFF. The CDR3 nucleotides read TGCAGTGCTACCCTAGGAAGGGACGAGCAGTTCTTC. This rearrangement joins TRBV20-1 to TRBJ2-1; tentatively, D is TRBD1 or TRBD2 (5 bases each). Trimming left V 4 bases short and J 10 bases short, with 14 bases between. This CDR3 spans 12 amino acids. Germline CDR1 reads DFQATT; CDR2 reads SNEGSKA (reference sequence).

The chain recombines TRBV7-9 with TRBJ2-6; TRBD1 is a possible D gene (5 bases). There are 17 residues in the CDR3. The germline gives CDR1 SEHNR, CDR2 FQNEAQ (reference sequence). Trimming took off 5 bases at V and 0 bases at J, with 14 bases between the two ends. CDR3 nucleotides: TGTGCCAGCAGCGAAAGGACGGACACCTCTGGGGCCAACGTCCTGACTTTC. This translates into CASSERTDTSGANVLTF.

This clonotype was recorded at least ten times. The gene calls are TRBV19 and TRBJ2-3; D call uncertain. Germline CDR1 and CDR2: LNHDA and SQIVND (reference sequence). V was clipped by 9 bases and J by 4 bases, with 17 bases between them. This CDR3 comprises 14 residues. The chain's CDR3 is CASKPRLDSDTQYF. CDR3 bases: TGTGCCAGCAAGCCCAGACTCGACTCAGATACGCAGTATTTT. Full variable domain (remainder filled in from reference TRBV19 and TRBJ2-3): DGGITQSPKYLFRKEGQNVTLSCEQNLNHDAMYWYRQDPGQGLRLIYYSQIVNDFQKGDIAEGYSVSREKKESFPLTVTSAQKNPTAFYLCASKPRLDSDTQYFGPGTRLTVL.

This clonotype was seen repeatedly, ten times or more. The chain links TRBV6-2 or TRBV6-3 to TRBJ2-3, with TRBD2 identical over 9 bases. In germline, CDR1 is MNHEY, CDR2 SVGEGT. The CDR3 contains 17 residues. Trimming removed 5 bases from V and 14 bases from J; junction bases left unmatched: 23. CDR3 bases: TGTGCCAGCAGTCCTTCTACTATTTCTAGCGGGGACAATCGGCGGTATTTT. As protein: CASSPSTISSGDNRRYF.

In its sample, this clonotype was seen many times. The chain carries TRBV7-9 and TRBJ1-5, with 7 bases identical to TRBD1. With 5 bases clipped from V and 7 bases from J, the junction kept 5 bases outside the gene matches. The germline gives CDR1 SEHNR, CDR2 FQNEAQ (reference sequence). This CDR3 is 13 amino acids long. The CDR3 spells CASSLGQSQPQHF. CDR3 coding DNA: TGTGCCAGCAGCCTGGGACAGAGCCAGCCCCAGCATTTT. Complete variable domain (other parts from reference TRBV7-9 and TRBJ1-5): DTGVSQNPRHKITKRGQNVTFRCDPISEHNRLYWYRQTLGQGPEFLTYFQNEAQLEKSRLLSDRFSAERPKGSFSTLEIQRTEQGDSAMYLCASSLGQSQPQHFGDGTRLSIL.

This clonotype was seen more than once but under ten times. The genes are TRBV19 and TRBJ1-5, with TRBD1 matching 10 bases. This CDR3 is built from 14 residues. J gave up 5 bases and V 6 bases, and 4 bases lay outside the gene matches. Germline loops: CDR1 LNHDA, CDR2 SQIVND (reference sequence). CDR3 nucleotide sequence: TGTGCCAGTAGAAAAGGACAGGGGGATCAGCCCCAGCATTTT. Its protein is CASRKGQGDQPQHF.

This clonotype was counted a few times. The V and J genes are TRBV15 and TRBJ2-1; the D gene could be TRBD1 or TRBD2 (5 bases each). CDR1 and CDR2 (germline): LNHNV, YYDKDF (reference sequence). This CDR3 is 14 amino acids long. Between the trimmed V and J ends, which lost 0 bases and 8 bases, there was a span of 11 bases. CDR3 nucleotides: TGTGCCACCAGCAGAGATGAGGGGAGACATGAGCAGTTCTTC. It specifies CATSRDEGRHEQFF.

CDR3 nucleotides: TGCGCCAGCAGCCAAGACGCGACAGGGTTATCGCCCCAGCATTTT. Its protein is CASSQDATGLSPQHF. The chain combines TRBV4-1 with TRBJ1-5, with TRBD1 matching 7 bases. The germline V gene has CDR1 MGHRA and CDR2 YSYEKL. The CDR3 consists of 15 residues. V shed 0 bases, J shed 9 bases, and the junction held 8 bases outside the gene matches.

The V and J genes are TRBV29-1 and TRBJ2-1; possibly TRBD1 or TRBD2 for D (6 bases each). The CDR3 is 12 amino acids. In germline, CDR1 is SQVTM, CDR2 ANQGSEA. Trimming took off 4 bases at V and 10 bases at J, with 14 bases between the two ends. This CDR3 reads CSVVMGGSEQFF. DNA for the CDR3: TGCAGCGTTGTTATGGGGGGCAGCGAGCAGTTCTTC.

This chain links TRBV11-2 with TRBJ1-2; no definite D call. CDR3 length: 13 residues. V gave up 5 bases and J gave up 3 bases, with 10 bases separating them. Looked up from germline, CDR1 is SGHAT and CDR2 is FQNNGV. The CDR3 DNA follows: TGTGCCAGCAGCCAAGTGGGCGACTATGGCTACACCTTC. Translating it yields CASSQVGDYGYTF. The full variable domain, completed using reference TRBV11-2 and TRBJ1-2, is EAGVAQSPRYKIIEKRQSVAFWCNPISGHATLYWYQQILGQGPKLLIQFQNNGVVDDSQLPKDRFSAERLKGVDSTLKIQPAKLEDSAVYLCASSQVGDYGYTFGSGTRLTVV.

This clonotype has ten or more counts. The genes are TRBV7-9 and TRBJ2-3; a possible D gene is TRBD2 (5 bases). Germline assignment: CDR1 SEHNR and CDR2 FQNEAQ (reference sequence). The CDR3 totals 14 residues. V was clipped by 3 bases and J by 2 bases, with 9 bases between them. The CDR3 region is CASSFVDYTDTQYF. The DNA for the CDR3 is TGTGCCAGCAGCTTCGTAGACTACACAGATACGCAGTATTTT.

This clonotype occurred a few times. This chain links TRBV7-6 with TRBJ1-4; 9 bases map to TRBD1. CDR3 size: 17 residues. The germline gives CDR1 SGHVS, CDR2 FNYEAQ. V was pared by 5 bases and J by 3 bases, with 10 bases of the junction left unmatched. Here the CDR3 reads CASSLGQGLASNEKLFF. The CDR3 nucleotides read TGTGCCAGCAGCCTCGGACAGGGGCTGGCGTCTAATGAAAAACTGTTTTTT. Looking up the rest from reference TRBV7-6 and TRBJ1-4 gives the full variable domain: GAGVSQSPRYKVTKRGQDVALRCDPISGHVSLYWYRQALGQGPEFLTYFNYEAQQDKSGLPNDRFSAERPEGSISTLTIQRTEQRDSAMYRCASSLGQGLASNEKLFFGSGTQLSVL.

This clonotype was counted only a few times. The genes are TRBV5-1 and TRBJ2-6; perhaps D is TRBD1 or TRBD2 (5 bases each). Germline CDR1 is SGHRS and CDR2 is YFSETQ. This CDR3 comprises 18 residues. Trimming shortened V by 0 bases and J by 1 base, and 14 bases separated the two germline ends. The CDR3 protein is CASSLGYRSGSGANVLTF. The CDR3, as DNA: TGCGCCAGCAGCTTGGGTTACAGGTCGGGATCTGGGGCCAACGTCCTGACTTTC.

The chain recombines TRBV6-2 or TRBV6-3 with TRBJ2-1; 10 bases agree with TRBD2. The trim removed 5 bases at V and 15 bases at J, leaving 16 bases unmatched. Germline loops: CDR1 MNHEY, CDR2 SVGEGT. This CDR3 comprises 15 residues. CDR3 coding DNA: TGTGCCAGCAGTGACCCGACTAGCGGGTCGGTTAAGCCGTTCTTC. This codes for CASSDPTSGSVKPFF.

The chain carries TRBV12-3 or TRBV12-4 and TRBJ1-6; no definite D call. With 2 bases removed from V and 0 bases from J, the gap between germline ends came to 8 bases. The CDR3 spans 16 residues. The CDR3 loop is CASSLRELSYNSPLHF. The DNA for the CDR3 is TGTGCCAGCAGTTTAAGGGAACTCTCCTATAATTCACCCCTCCACTTT.

This clonotype appeared a few times. The rearrangement joins TRBV2 to TRBJ2-3; D is undetermined. V lost 3 bases to trimming and J lost 0 bases, with 10 bases between them. Germline CDR1 reads SNHLY; CDR2 reads FYNNEI. This CDR3 spans 15 amino acids. The CDR3 coding sequence is TGTGCCAGCAGTGACTGGGTGTCGAGCACAGATACGCAGTATTTT. Translated: CASSDWVSSTDTQYF.

This clonotype turned up a few times. The chain is built from TRBV20-1 and TRBJ2-7; 7 bases map to TRBD2. Trimming at V came to 5 bases and at J to 0 bases, leaving 1 base not matched to a gene. The length of the CDR3 is 12 residues. Germline V gene sequence: CDR1 DFQATT, CDR2 SNEGSKA (reference sequence). CDR3 in amino acids: CSARDYSYEQYF. CDR3 sequence (DNA): TGCAGTGCTCGGGACTACTCCTACGAGCAGTACTTC.

This clonotype was observed many times. CDR3 residues: CASSLLFADTQYF. For the CDR3, the DNA is TGTGCCAGCAGCCTCCTGTTCGCAGATACGCAGTATTTT. The chain links TRBV6-5 to TRBJ2-3, with unresolved D. CDR3 length: 13 residues. V was clipped by 6 bases and J by 4 bases, with 11 bases between them. Per the germline V gene, CDR1 is MNHEY and CDR2 is SVGAGI.

This clonotype was observed a handful of times. The V gene is TRBV19, the J gene TRBJ2-2; the D gene is possibly TRBD1 (5 bases). Germline V gene data show CDR1 as LNHDA and CDR2 as SQIVND (reference sequence). Trimming removed 6 bases from V and 7 bases from J, with 18 bases in between. This CDR3 has 15 residues. CDR3 sequence reads: CASSPQEWGSGELFF. CDR3 nucleotides: TGTGCCAGTAGCCCACAGGAGTGGGGAAGCGGGGAGCTGTTTTTT. Based on the CDR3 plus reference TRBV19 and TRBJ2-2, the full variable domain is DGGITQSPKYLFRKEGQNVTLSCEQNLNHDAMYWYRQDPGQGLRLIYYSQIVNDFQKGDIAEGYSVSREKKESFPLTVTSAQKNPTAFYLCASSPQEWGSGELFFGEGSRLTVL.

This chain connects TRBV6-5 to TRBJ2-3; D is possibly TRBD2 (6 bases). Trimming stripped 7 bases from V and 0 bases from J, with 14 bases between. This CDR3 has 15 residues. CDR1 and CDR2 from the germline V gene are MNHEY and SVGAGI. The CDR3 nucleotides are TGTGCCAGCACCGCCCCGGGGGACAGCACAGATACGCAGTATTTT. Translation: CASTAPGDSTDTQYF.

This clonotype was observed at least ten times. The chain combines TRBV4-1 with TRBJ2-3; tentatively, D is TRBD2 (7 bases). The V end lost 0 bases, the J end lost 5 bases, and 15 bases lay between the germline ends. Germline V lookup: CDR1 MGHRA, CDR2 YSYEKL. The CDR3 has 16 amino acids. As DNA, the CDR3 is TGCGCCAGCAGCCAAGAGGGGGGGCCTTCGGTAGATACGCAGTATTTT. It yields the protein CASSQEGGPSVDTQYF.

This clonotype was counted between two and nine times. The chain has TRBV12-3 or TRBV12-4 and TRBJ2-1; D is possibly TRBD2 (6 bases). V lost 5 bases, J lost 0 bases, and 11 bases lay in between. The CDR3 has 15 amino acids. CDR3 nucleotide sequence: TGTGCCAGCAGTCCTAGACTAGACTCCTACAATGAGCAGTTCTTC. Protein product: CASSPRLDSYNEQFF.

The V call is TRBV20-1, the J call TRBJ2-7; D gene ambiguous. V was shortened by 3 bases and J by 1 base, with 10 bases between the two germline ends. Per germline, CDR1 DFQATT and CDR2 SNEGSKA (reference sequence). CDR3 length equals 13 residues. The CDR3 here is CSARSQKSYEQYV. In DNA form, the CDR3 reads TGCAGTGCTAGGAGCCAGAAATCCTACGAGCAGTACGTC.

This clonotype occurred a few times. The chain carries TRBV25-1 and TRBJ1-2; 11 bases fit TRBD1. The CDR3 spans 16 residues. Trimming cost V 3 bases and J 8 bases; bases outside gene matches: 11. Germline lookup yields CDR1 MGHDK and CDR2 SYGVNS. CDR3 coding DNA: TGTGCCAGCAGTGAGACCGGGACAGGGGGTTTGAAAGGCTACACCTTC. The encoded protein is CASSETGTGGLKGYTF.

This clonotype was recorded a few times. Compared with germline, one end of the junction differs, possibly owing to a read error. The genes are TRBV7-9 and TRBJ2-1; no definite D call. The length of the CDR3 is 8 residues. CDR1 is SEHNR and CDR2 is FQNEAQ in the germline V gene (reference sequence). CDR3 protein: CASSPAPF. CDR3 coding DNA: TGTGCCAGCAGCCCTGCACCCTTC.